This entry describes one TCR beta chain. Other DNA variants within this sample encode the same CDR3. The sample is drawn from a study of blood T cell repertoires in COVID-19. Study details: Italy, Spain and the United States were the sources of the convalescent and acute COVID-19 samples. PBMCs, B-cell-depleted T cells, or T cells were the source of the cDNA or gDNA that made up the material.

Per the original data handling: Using reference gene primer amplification, nucleated cell counts were estimated. Sequencing used immunoSEQ multiplex PCR; TCRdb keeps in-frame clones, though not all of them. That table furnishes V, J and clone size, whereas the DNA furnished D and trimming. There are about 150,000 clones in the sample; approximately 84% occur only once, and under 2.5% lies in the top ten. V gave up 5 bases and J gave up 1 base, with 8 bases separating them. Germline V gene sequence: CDR1 SGHTA, CDR2 FQGTGA. The CDR3 totals 13 residues. The sample consisted of peripheral blood. V usage is TRBV7-3 and J usage is TRBJ1-1; D may be TRBD1 (6 bases). The clonotype originates from a man in his sixties or seventies with acute or convalescent COVID-19. CDR3 protein: CASSPTGNTEAFF. The DNA for the CDR3 is TGTGCCAGCAGCCCGACAGGGAACACTGAAGCTTTCTTT.